This is a list of T cell receptor beta chains from one sample in a study of cytomegalovirus exposure and HLA in healthy donors. The protocol was immunoSEQ multiplex PCR, while the TCRdb copy is restricted to in-frame clones and leaves out a portion. The sample yields roughly 180,000 clones, around 80% seen once. Sequencing was carried out using PBMCs. Receptor source: a woman aged 25-40 years in good health and CMV-seronegative. CDR3s leave out the opening cysteine and the closing phenylalanine or tryptophan. Each record gives: J gene, V gene, CDR3 protein.

j_call: TRBJ2-7; v_call: TRBV5-8; cdr3_aa: ASSLVSFYEQY
j_call: TRBJ2-1; v_call: TRBV12-5; cdr3_aa: ASGLEPGLANEQF
j_call: TRBJ2-7; v_call: TRBV19; cdr3_aa: ASSKGAEPYEQY
j_call: TRBJ1-5; v_call: TRBV9; cdr3_aa: ASSVGTGKEDQPQH
j_call: TRBJ1-1; v_call: TRBV7-8; cdr3_aa: ASSPGQGTEAF
j_call: TRBJ2-1; v_call: TRBV6-5; cdr3_aa: ASTSGEGYNEQF
j_call: TRBJ2-5; v_call: TRBV5-3; cdr3_aa: ARSFRGESWQETQY
j_call: TRBJ2-5; v_call: TRBV4-2; cdr3_aa: ASSQDGDREETQY
j_call: TRBJ2-7; v_call: TRBV6-5; cdr3_aa: ASSYAGTGVYEQY
j_call: TRBJ2-6; v_call: TRBV30; cdr3_aa: AWSVGESGANVLT
j_call: TRBJ2-1; v_call: TRBV11-2; cdr3_aa: ASSLAFGRRPEQF
j_call: TRBJ2-5; v_call: TRBV29-1; cdr3_aa: SVVLAGTGENQETQY
j_call: TRBJ1-5; v_call: TRBV19; cdr3_aa: ASRMTGNNQPQH
j_call: TRBJ1-2; v_call: TRBV5-1; cdr3_aa: ASSLALDGYT
j_call: TRBJ1-1; v_call: TRBV6-1; cdr3_aa: ASSEGTFEAF
j_call: TRBJ1-4; v_call: TRBV10-2; cdr3_aa: ASSESNPVNEKLF
j_call: TRBJ2-5; v_call: TRBV2; cdr3_aa: ASSEETGTSGLQETQY
j_call: TRBJ1-1; v_call: TRBV4-2; cdr3_aa: ASSQVPGINTEAF
j_call: TRBJ1-1; v_call: TRBV4-2; cdr3_aa: ASSQDHPPSRTGGVAF
j_call: TRBJ1-1; v_call: TRBV7-9; cdr3_aa: ASSLDRENTEAF
j_call: TRBJ2-7; v_call: TRBV7-6; cdr3_aa: ASGRGGNYEQY
j_call: TRBJ2-3; v_call: TRBV25-1; cdr3_aa: ASRDFASTDTQY
j_call: TRBJ2-3; v_call: TRBV4-3; cdr3_aa: ASSQAWTSRTDTQY
j_call: TRBJ2-1; v_call: TRBV6-6; cdr3_aa: ASLLAGGPGNEQF
j_call: TRBJ2-1; v_call: TRBV5-6; cdr3_aa: ASSATGGAYNEQF
j_call: TRBJ2-3; v_call: TRBV9; cdr3_aa: ASSVGAGGKSDTQY
j_call: TRBJ2-7; v_call: TRBV4-1; cdr3_aa: ASSQLFFYEQY
j_call: TRBJ1-1; v_call: TRBV5-1; cdr3_aa: ASSSRQGSTTEAF
j_call: TRBJ2-3; v_call: TRBV30; cdr3_aa: AWSVGQGDVDTQY
j_call: TRBJ1-2; v_call: TRBV10-3; cdr3_aa: AISEGLGANYGYT
j_call: TRBJ2-5; v_call: TRBV5-6; cdr3_aa: ASSLRGQETQY
j_call: TRBJ1-5; v_call: TRBV2; cdr3_aa: ASSEEFRDIGS
j_call: TRBJ2-7; v_call: TRBV9; cdr3_aa: ASSPAGRGYEQY
j_call: TRBJ2-7; v_call: TRBV19; cdr3_aa: ASSLSSYEQY
j_call: TRBJ1-1; v_call: TRBV19; cdr3_aa: ASSTGQTNTEAF
j_call: TRBJ2-5; v_call: TRBV4-3; cdr3_aa: ASSQDTGVKETQY
j_call: TRBJ1-6; v_call: TRBV10-2; cdr3_aa: ASSESGGLSSYNSPLH
j_call: TRBJ2-3; v_call: TRBV6-5; cdr3_aa: ASSYQGFQY
j_call: TRBJ1-5; v_call: TRBV5-1; cdr3_aa: ASSLEGNYNQPQH
j_call: TRBJ2-1; v_call: TRBV10-3; cdr3_aa: AISESGLVTSGISYNEQF
j_call: TRBJ2-3; v_call: TRBV29-1; cdr3_aa: SAREGLVSTDTQY